This TCR beta chain appears in the sequencing data of a study of blood T cell repertoires in COVID-19 (dated by TCRdb to about 2020). In the study overall: Samples covering the acute and convalescent phases of COVID-19 were provided by collaborators in the United States, Italy and Spain. The prospective study material was composed of cDNA or gDNA derived from T cells, B-cell-depleted T cells, or PBMCs. The dataset comprised deeply sampled blood TCRbeta repertoires from subjects exposed to, actively infected with, or recovered from COVID-19. The repertoires were released in a freely available public database intended as a resource for research on the immune response to SARS-CoV-2. Samples were obtained from the ongoing ImmuneRACE study (first 160 participants) and from 1,000 to 1,500 subjects provided by 6 global collaborators. Sample metadata almost always included a de-identified subject ID, COVID-19 status, age in years and sex. Where HLA class I and class II types were available, the types were taken from metadata supplied by the sample provider, not from assay-based typing.

Summary of the overall study and its limitations: The quantity of clinical and demographic metadata differed by source and by participant and was supplied without curation.

In the prospective study, participants were about 18 to 100 years old, resided in about 25 geographic areas of the United States, and were enrolled through a virtual design. Cohort assignment in the prospective study relied on participant-reported clinical history from a screening survey and a study questionnaire. Recovered participants in ImmuneRACE Cohort 3 were defined by two consecutive negative NP/OP PCR tests, clearance by a healthcare professional, or resolution of symptoms. Each participant in the prospective study had whole blood, serum and a nasopharyngeal or oropharyngeal swab collected by mobile phlebotomists. Participants in the prospective study had the option to provide additional blood draws and questionnaires over a roughly 2-month period. Prospective study blood samples were shipped either frozen or at room temperature before DNA extraction. CDR1 and CDR2 are read off the germline V gene as SGHTA and FQGTGA. The junction shows trimming of 0 bases on V and 0 bases on J, plus 8 bases between the germline ends. The CDR3 starts with the cysteine, ends with the phenylalanine, and has 15 residues. Only the CDR3 portion is preserved as DNA: 45 bases, with reading frame beginning at the first base.

TCRbeta CDR3 regions were amplified from genomic DNA by means of the immunoSEQ Assay, a bias-controlled multiplex PCR. The source study handled its data this way. Nucleated cell counts per sample were estimated from amplification of reference gene primers within the assay. To quantify the absolute abundance of each unique TCRbeta CDR3 rearrangement, sequence reads were collapsed and filtered. For each sample, productive Simpson clonality was calculated by taking the square root of Simpson's diversity index across productive rearrangements. The source is immuneACCESS, and TCRdb retained only in-frame sequences with V and J called. Part of the clones is not carried over; for the studies checked, unresolved V genes explain less than half of this, and the remainder is unexplained. V and J calls and clone size are as listed in that table; D and trimming were resolved from the DNA. For this sample there are a few hundred thousand clones; roughly 87% appear just once. Of the sample, just under 1% is held by the ten largest clones.

Remarks on this clone: Its antigen has not been determined. No base quality information exists; no much larger clone differs at one position.

The rearranged segments are TRBV7-3 and TRBJ1-1, with the D segment identity uncertain. This clonotype was obtained from a woman aged 25 to 39 who had recovered from COVID-19. Sequencing used PBMCs or T cells enriched from blood (not recorded which). The DNA is as follows: TGTGCCAGCAGCTTAACTGGGCCGATGAACACTGAAGCTTTCTTT. Its protein product is CASSLTGPMNTEAFF.